This T cell receptor (beta chain) came from a study of T-cell reconstitution after alpha-beta-depleted transplantation in children. Study results and limitations: Expanded clones from the graft, numbering several hundred, reportedly supplied alpha-beta T cells about two months after transplant. When one year had passed after transplant, most T-cell counts and diversity came from newly produced T cells. Surviving recipient T cells and thymic progenitors produced the high day-60 TCRbeta diversity seen in some patients.

This clonotype was counted many times. Its matching antigen is unknown. The CDR3 is 15 residues long. The V gene's germline CDR1 is MNHEY and CDR2 SMNVEV (reference sequence). The V segment lost 4 bases and the J segment 0 bases; nucleotides outside the gene matches: 3. Unique molecular identifiers were incorporated during preparation of the TCRbeta library. TCRdb used MiXCR to reprocess the PCR reads, holding one entry per CDR3 protein. In the table there are roughly 790,000 distinct CDR3 sequences, about 16% of which are singletons. This TCR was sampled from a male patient younger than 18 who had a stem cell transplant for acute lymphoblastic leukemia, so the T cells may come from the graft donor. The rearrangement links TRBV27 to TRBJ2-3; TRBD1 matches 8 bases. Sequences were derived from PBMCs, mostly from graft donor cells, sampled 360 days after TCRalphabeta/CD19-depleted stem cell transplant. The CDR3 DNA sequence: TGTGCCAGCAGTTACCGGGACAGGAGCACAGATACGCAGTATTTT. As protein: CASSYRDRSTDTQYF.